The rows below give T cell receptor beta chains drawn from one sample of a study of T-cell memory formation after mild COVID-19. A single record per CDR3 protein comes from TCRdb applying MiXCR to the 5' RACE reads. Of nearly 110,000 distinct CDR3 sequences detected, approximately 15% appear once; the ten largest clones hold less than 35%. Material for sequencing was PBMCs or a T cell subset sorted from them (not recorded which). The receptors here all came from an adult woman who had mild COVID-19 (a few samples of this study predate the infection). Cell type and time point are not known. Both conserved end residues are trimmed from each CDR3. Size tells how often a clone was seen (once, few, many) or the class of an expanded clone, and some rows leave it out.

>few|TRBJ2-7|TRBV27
ASSGLAGPHRYEQY
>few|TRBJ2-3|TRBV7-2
ASSKNLAGGPQDTQY
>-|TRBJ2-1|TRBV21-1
ASSNDPVRAGLPYNEQF
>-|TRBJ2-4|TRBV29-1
SVEEEINIQY
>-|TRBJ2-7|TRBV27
ASSFTGRASYEQY
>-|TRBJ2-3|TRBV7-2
ASSYGTAWPSTDTQY
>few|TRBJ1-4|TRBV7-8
ASSLSRLGPKWEKLF
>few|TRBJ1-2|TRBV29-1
STAGQHYGYT
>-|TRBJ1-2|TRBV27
ASSQFPDYGYT
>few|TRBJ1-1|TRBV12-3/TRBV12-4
ASRRPGGGGTRSEAF
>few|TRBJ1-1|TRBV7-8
ASSDRNTEAF
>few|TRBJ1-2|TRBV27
ASSSPGQGHYT
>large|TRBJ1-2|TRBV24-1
ATSTTGTAAYGYT
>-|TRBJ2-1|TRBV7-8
ASSDEAGRSYNEQF
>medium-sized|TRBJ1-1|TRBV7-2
ASSLRGVRTEAF
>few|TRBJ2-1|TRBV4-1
ASSLMRATGTGVYNEQF
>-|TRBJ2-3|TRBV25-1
ASSVRGLAVGDTQY
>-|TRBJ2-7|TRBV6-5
ASSYQTGNEQY
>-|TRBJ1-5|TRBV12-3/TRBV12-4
ASSSTGAGQPQH
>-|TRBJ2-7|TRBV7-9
ASSLVLAGNMYEQY
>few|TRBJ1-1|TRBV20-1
SARGQEGTEAF
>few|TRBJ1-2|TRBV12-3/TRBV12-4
ASSVTWTEGYT
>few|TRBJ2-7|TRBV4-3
ASSQAGFTYEQY
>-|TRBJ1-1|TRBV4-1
ASSVRGPGMNTEAF
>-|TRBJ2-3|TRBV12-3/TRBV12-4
ASSFTSGRTDTQY
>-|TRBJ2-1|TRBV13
ASSFVPGLGDYNEQF
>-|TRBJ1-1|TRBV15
ATSNRGYTEAF
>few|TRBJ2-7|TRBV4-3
ASSQARGGYQSSYEQY
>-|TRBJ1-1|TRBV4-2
ASSQGVGGLNTEAF
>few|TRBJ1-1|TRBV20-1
SARDERGGTEAF
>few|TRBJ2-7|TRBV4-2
ASSQDGHEQY
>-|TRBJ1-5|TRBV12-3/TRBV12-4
ASSLGSLGQPQH
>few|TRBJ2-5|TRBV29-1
SVEAPGQIQETQY
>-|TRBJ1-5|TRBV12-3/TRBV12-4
ASSSGGPQH
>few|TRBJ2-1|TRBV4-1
ASSQDRVNEQF
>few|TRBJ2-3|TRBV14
ASSQRWRNWEQPSTDTQY
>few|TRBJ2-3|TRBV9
ASSVGGSASTDTQY
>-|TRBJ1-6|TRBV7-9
ASSLGAALH
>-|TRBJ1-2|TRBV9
ASSVTTGGYGYT
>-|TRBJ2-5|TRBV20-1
SGEGADQETQY
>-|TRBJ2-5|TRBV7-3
ASSHHRSDSQETQY
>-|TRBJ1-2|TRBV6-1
AAPGGSYGYT
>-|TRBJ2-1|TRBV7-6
ASSFYTVLGQGDHNEQF
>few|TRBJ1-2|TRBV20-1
SAEGSLISNYGYT
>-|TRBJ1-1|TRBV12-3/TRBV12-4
ASSEIIGAGLTEAF
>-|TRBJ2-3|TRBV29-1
SVAFLDLTTDTQY
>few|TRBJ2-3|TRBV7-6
ASSLSGGLADDTQY
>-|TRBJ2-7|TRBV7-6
ASSVGQGSYEQY